A single sample is the source of the 2 T cell receptor beta chains below, sequenced in a study of PD-L1 blockade in urothelial cancer. Clones were sequenced by immunoSEQ multiplex PCR, and TCRdb holds only the in-frame ones, with some missing. This sample yields tens of thousands of clones, of which 85% are seen a single time; approximately 14% belongs to the top ten. The time point is: pretreatment peripheral blood. The source material was PBMCs, sampled around atezolizumab (anti-PD-L1) treatment. These receptors were collected from a man between 65 and 85 years old with urothelial cancer.

CDR3 protein: CASSQDLTSGRLETQYF. In DNA form, the CDR3 reads TGTGCCAGCAGCCAGGACCTAACTAGCGGGAGGCTGGAGACCCAGTACTTC. This sequence joins TRBV4-2 and TRBJ2-5, with TRBD2 matching over 12 bases. Germline V lookup: CDR1 LGHNA, CDR2 YNFKEQ. The CDR3 is 17 amino acids. V was pared by 3 bases and J by 5 bases, with 10 bases of the junction left unmatched.

The chain uses TRBV15 and TRBJ2-5; D is perhaps TRBD1 (6 bases). V was pared by 1 base and J by 0 bases, with 21 bases between. Germline V lookup: CDR1 LNHNV, CDR2 YYDKDF (reference sequence). This CDR3 spans 19 amino acids. CDR3 residues: CATSRGQAARLFYQETQYF. CDR3 DNA: TGTGCCACCAGCAGAGGACAGGCGGCGCGTCTTTTCTACCAAGAGACCCAGTACTTC.